One TCR beta chain is described in this entry. No cognate antigen has been identified for it. Base qualities are not at hand, and no much larger clone is one base apart. Library preparation used 5' RACE. Data came from an Illumina HiSeq 2500. A second PCR of about 7 to 12 cycles was run with a J-beta primer mix and a sample-barcoded 5' primer. A template-switch 5' adaptor carrying 12 random nucleotides introduced a unique molecular identifier onto each TCR beta cDNA molecule. Each sample yielded at least 2.5 million CDR3-containing paired-end reads. First-strand cDNA synthesis was performed from all RNA using the Mint cDNA synthesis kit, with priming by a TRBC-specific oligonucleotide. Following uracil-DNA glycosylase treatment, a first 18-cycle PCR with universal primers M1SS and BC2_uni_R was performed on all cDNA. For the original study's pipeline: For normalization, 1 million high-quality reads were randomly selected from each sample, with every read carrying a distinct molecular identifier. Instead of being binned into consensus sequences, reads with shared molecular identifiers were discarded. CDR3 identification, clonotype clustering and error correction used MiTCR with a Q25 quality threshold and the strictest error-elimination algorithm. A nonparametric unseen species model with Euler transformation was used to estimate a lower bound on total TCR beta diversity. The public reads were run again by TCRdb, first through fastp at Q25 and then through MiXCR, and only productive beta chains were kept. Identical CDR3 proteins give one entry, which carries the most common genes and DNA. Clone size and V and J calls follow TCRdb, not the original study. The sample records about 630,000 distinct CDR3 sequences, 20% to 25% of which are singletons. Clones ranked in the top ten supply 3.6% of the sample.

Donors were a few dozen systemically healthy Caucasian individuals from Russia aged about 6 to 100 years. Each donor gave 9.5 to 10 milliliters of peripheral blood, drawn into EDTA-treated Vacutainer tubes. Ficoll-Paque density-gradient centrifugation was used to isolate PBMCs, with at least 6.5 million obtained per sample. Trizol reagent was used to extract total RNA from the PBMCs, yielding at least 5.5 micrograms per sample. For every donor, an aliquot of PBMCs went through flow cytometry to measure the percentages of naive CD45RAhigh/CD27high T cells. The record originates from a study of blood T cells in healthy people across ages (dated by TCRdb to between 2015 and 2017). Notes on the research overall: In model experiments, template switching captured roughly one uniquely barcoded TCR beta cDNA molecule for every two T cells. To avoid experimental bias, donors of different ages were randomly spread across the sequencing lanes. Four age groups were formed from the donors: young (average approximately 15 years), middle-aged (around 40), aged (approximately 60) and long-lived (approximately 80). The study measured age-related changes in TCR beta repertoire diversity using deep sequencing normalized with unique cDNA molecular identifiers. Two additional independent replicas of 1 million unique cDNA reads from the same blood draw were analyzed for two donors (one aged 18 to 30 and one aged 80 or older).

General study outcomes and caveats: Compared with the aged group, the long-lived group had more naive CD4+ T cells, fewer expanded clones and increased TCR diversity, a pattern suggesting age selection. Because profiling used bulk unsorted PBMCs, naive and antigen-experienced compartments could not be compared conclusively. There was a strong correlation between observed TCR beta diversity and the percentage of naive T cells measured by flow cytometry. Observed TCR beta diversity per million T cells fell roughly linearly with age, and a significant reduction was already apparent by age approximately 40. Estimates of total diversity based on one million sequenced T cells were regarded as lower bounds and as underestimates. Donor CMV infection status was unknown, potentially confounding age-related changes in expanded clonotypes.

The receptor was derived from a man aged 65 to 85 in good health. Sequencing input: blood.

Here is the DNA: TGCAGTGGTACTAGCGGGGGAACCTACGAGCAGTACTTC. Its coded protein is CSGTSGGTYEQYF. This sequence uses TRBV20-1 and TRBJ2-7; 11 middle bases align to TRBD2. Relative to germline, V is missing 7 bases and J is missing 2 bases, with 4 bases of the junction outside any gene match. The CDR3 spans 13 residues, from the cysteine through the phenylalanine. The CDR3 DNA has 39 bases and is translated from base 1. The germline V gene (reference sequence) supplies CDR1 DFQATT and CDR2 SNEGSKA.